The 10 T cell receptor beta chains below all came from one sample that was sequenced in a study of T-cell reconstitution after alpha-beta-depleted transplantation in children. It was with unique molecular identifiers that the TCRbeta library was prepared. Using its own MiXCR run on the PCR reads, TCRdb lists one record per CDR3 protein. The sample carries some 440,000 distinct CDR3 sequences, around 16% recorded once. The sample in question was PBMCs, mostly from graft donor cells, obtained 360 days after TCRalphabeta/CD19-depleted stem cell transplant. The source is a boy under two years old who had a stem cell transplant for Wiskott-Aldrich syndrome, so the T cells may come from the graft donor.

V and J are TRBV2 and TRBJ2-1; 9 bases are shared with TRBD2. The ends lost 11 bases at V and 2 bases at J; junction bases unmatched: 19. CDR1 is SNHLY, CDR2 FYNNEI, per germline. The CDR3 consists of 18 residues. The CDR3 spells CAFSLVSGRGSTYNEQFF. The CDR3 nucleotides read TGTGCCTTCAGTTTAGTTAGCGGGAGAGGTAGCACCTACAATGAGCAGTTCTTC.

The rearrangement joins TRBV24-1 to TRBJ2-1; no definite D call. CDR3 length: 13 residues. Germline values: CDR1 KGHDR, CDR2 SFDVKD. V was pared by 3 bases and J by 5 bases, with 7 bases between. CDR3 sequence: CATSDRIDNEQFF. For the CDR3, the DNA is TGTGCCACCAGTGATCGAATCGACAATGAGCAGTTCTTC.

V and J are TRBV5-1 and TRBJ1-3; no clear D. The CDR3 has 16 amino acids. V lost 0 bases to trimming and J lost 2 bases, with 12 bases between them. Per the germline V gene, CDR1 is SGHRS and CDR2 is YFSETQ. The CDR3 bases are TGCGCCAGCAGCTTGGGCCTCTCATTGCCTGGAAACACCATATATTTT. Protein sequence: CASSLGLSLPGNTIYF.

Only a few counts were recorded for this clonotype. The CDR3 nucleotides read TGTGCCAGCAGCCGAGACGGGGTACCAGAGACCCAGTACTTC. Translating gives CASSRDGVPETQYF. V is TRBV7-9 and J is TRBJ2-5; tentative D call: TRBD2 (5 bases). The CDR3 length is 14 residues. In germline, CDR1 is SEHNR, CDR2 FQNEAQ (reference sequence). V lost 5 bases to trimming and J lost 4 bases, with 14 bases between them.

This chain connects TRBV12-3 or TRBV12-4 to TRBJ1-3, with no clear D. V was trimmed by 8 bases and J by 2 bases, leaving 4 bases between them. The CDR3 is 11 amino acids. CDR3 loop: CASEAGNTIYF. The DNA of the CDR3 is TGTGCCAGCGAAGCTGGAAACACCATATATTTT.

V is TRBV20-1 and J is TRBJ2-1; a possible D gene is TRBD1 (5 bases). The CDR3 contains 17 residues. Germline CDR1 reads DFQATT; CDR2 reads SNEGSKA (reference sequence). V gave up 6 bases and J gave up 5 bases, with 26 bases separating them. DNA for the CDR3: TGCAGTGCCGCCGGATCAGGGCTCCAAGTTAAGAACAATGAGCAGTTCTTC. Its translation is CSAAGSGLQVKNNEQFF.

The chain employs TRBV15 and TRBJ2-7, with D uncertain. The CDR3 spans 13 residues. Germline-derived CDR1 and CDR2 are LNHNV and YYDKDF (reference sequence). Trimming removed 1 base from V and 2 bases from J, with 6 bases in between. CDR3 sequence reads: CATSRGAAYEQYF. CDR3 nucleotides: TGTGCCACCAGCAGAGGCGCAGCCTACGAGCAGTACTTC.

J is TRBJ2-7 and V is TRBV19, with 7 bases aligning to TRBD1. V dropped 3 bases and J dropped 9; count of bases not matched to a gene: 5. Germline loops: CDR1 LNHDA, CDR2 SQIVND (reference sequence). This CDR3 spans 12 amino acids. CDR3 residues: CASSIAGGVQYF. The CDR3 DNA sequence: TGTGCCAGTAGTATCGCAGGGGGAGTGCAGTACTTC.

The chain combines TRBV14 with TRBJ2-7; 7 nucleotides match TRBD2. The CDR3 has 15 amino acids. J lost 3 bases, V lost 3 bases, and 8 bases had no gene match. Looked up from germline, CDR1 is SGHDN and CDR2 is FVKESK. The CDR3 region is CASSHKRREFYEQYF. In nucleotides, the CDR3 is TGTGCCAGCAGCCACAAGAGGCGGGAGTTCTACGAGCAGTACTTC.

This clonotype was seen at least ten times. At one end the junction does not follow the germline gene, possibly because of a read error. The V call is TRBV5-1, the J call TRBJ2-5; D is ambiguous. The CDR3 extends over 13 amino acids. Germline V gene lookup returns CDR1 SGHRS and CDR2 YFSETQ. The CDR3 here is CASSLTYQETQYF. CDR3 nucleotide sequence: TGTGCCAGCAGTTTAACATACCAAGAGACCCAGTACTTC.